The 4 T cell receptor beta chains in this list originate from one sample, sequenced in a study of beta chain bispecific antibodies for T cell cancers. Study-level points and caveats: Normal T cells contributed less of the targeted TRBV signal than the leukemia cells did.

Expansion lasted approximately 3 days, with either anti-CD3 antibody OKT3 or CD3/CD28 beads. TCRdb re-analysed the 5' RACE reads in MiXCR, keeping a single row per CDR3 protein. Of 20,000 to 25,000 distinct CDR3 sequences in the sample, approximately 2.4% were seen once. These TCRs are of unknown antigen specificity. The sequencing input was healthy donor T cells cultured with leukemia cells. The receptors stem from a human donor in good health. Some clones in this sample may be carry-over from other donors' samples.

This clonotype was seen at least ten times. The chain uses TRBV20-1 and TRBJ1-5; D gene uncertain. Per germline, CDR1 DFQATT and CDR2 SNEGSKA (reference sequence). Between the trimmed V and J ends, which lost 0 bases and 1 base, there was a span of 7 bases. CDR3 size: 14 residues. This CDR3 is CSARDGGSNQPQHF. Here the CDR3 DNA reads TGCAGTGCTAGAGACGGAGGCAGCAATCAGCCCCAGCATTTT.

In its sample, this clonotype was seen many times. This CDR3 is CSASTVLMNTEAFF. In nucleotides, the CDR3 is TGCAGTGCCTCAACCGTCCTCATGAACACTGAAGCTTTCTTT. V gene TRBV20-1 combines with J gene TRBJ1-1; D is ambiguous. Germline CDR1 reads DFQATT; CDR2 reads SNEGSKA (reference sequence). V was pared by 6 bases and J by 0 bases, with 14 bases between. The CDR3 is 14 amino acids.

A few counts support this clonotype. The chain joins TRBV6-2 or TRBV6-3 to TRBJ1-1; unclear D gene. With 2 bases removed from V and 4 bases from J, the gap between germline ends came to 8 bases. The CDR3 sequence is 13 residues long. Per the germline V gene, CDR1 is MNHEY and CDR2 is SVGEGT. The DNA for the CDR3 is TGTGCCAGCAGTTACACCAAAGCCACTGAAGCTTTCTTT. Its protein is CASSYTKATEAFF.

This clonotype is medium-sized in the sample. The chain links TRBV5-1 to TRBJ1-1, with D uncertain. Germline-derived CDR1 and CDR2 are SGHRS and YFSETQ. Deletions cut 1 base from V and 7 bases from J, with 14 bases between. CDR3 length equals 14 residues. In DNA form, the CDR3 reads TGCGCCAGCAGCTTGATGTACGGGGATGGTGAAGCTTTCTTT. This gives the protein CASSLMYGDGEAFF. Filled out from reference TRBV5-1 and TRBJ1-1, the complete variable domain reads KAGVTQTPRYLIKTRGQQVTLSCSPISGHRSVSWYQQTPGQGLQFLFEYFSETQRNKGNFPGRFSGRQFSNSRSEMNVSTLELGDSALYLCASSLMYGDGEAFFGQGTRLTVV.